The clone carrying this T cell receptor (beta chain) showed up just a few times. The sample belongs to a study of T cells in Graves' hyperthyroidism and ophthalmopathy. Amplification of TCR beta CDR3 regions used RNA as the template. First-round RT-PCR of the TCR CDR3 relied on the HTBI primer set. MiXCR was run by TCRdb on the multiplex PCR reads, yielding one entry per CDR3 protein. Counted here are just over 550,000 distinct CDR3 sequences, about 43% occurring once; the ten biggest clones make up 8.2%. The CDR3 has 14 residues. V was clipped by 5 bases and J by 7 bases, with 17 bases between them. The V gene's germline CDR1 is SGHTA and CDR2 FQGNSA.

The sequenced sample was peripheral blood or thyroid tissue (not recorded which). This clonotype originated in a woman younger than 35 with Graves' hyperthyroidism. This sequence joins TRBV7-2 and TRBJ1-2; no definite D call. The CDR3 bases are TGTGCCAGCAGCCACATGACGGACTACGTTGGCTACACCTTC. It specifies CASSHMTDYVGYTF.